Listed here is a single T cell receptor beta chain. Its target is not known. Germline-derived CDR1 and CDR2 are LNHNV and YYDKDF (reference sequence). The V gene lost 0 bases and the J gene lost 3 bases, with 11 bases spanning the gap. The CDR3 spans 15 residues. Newly diagnosed patients aged 18 to 65 had hyperthyroidism of under 2 months' duration. This entry is derived from a study of T cells in Graves' hyperthyroidism and ophthalmopathy. Study observations and caveats: The model made its ophthalmopathy prediction, and onset followed a median approximately six months later. The authors' 13 V-J model separated ophthalmopathy from stable hyperthyroidism.

Amplification yielded TCR beta CDR3 regions, with RNA transcripts as the source. An initial round of RT-PCR targeting the TCR CDR3 relied on the HTBI primer set. MiXCR was run by TCRdb on the multiplex PCR reads, yielding one entry per CDR3 protein. The sample has about 300,000 distinct CDR3 sequences, 25% seen once. The chain joins TRBV15 to TRBJ1-1; D is undetermined. The sequenced sample consisted of blood. The receptor was derived from a man aged 35 to 55 with Graves' hyperthyroidism that later progressed to Graves' ophthalmopathy. The CDR3 DNA follows: TGTGCCACCAGCAGAGAGGGAGGGTTGGACACTGAAGCTTTCTTT. It specifies CATSREGGLDTEAFF.